The 25 T cell receptor beta chains given below trace back to one sample, sequenced in a study of T cells in narcolepsy. Profiling relied on immunoSEQ multiplex PCR, and the TCRdb table lists in-frame clones only, not all of them. The repertoire holds tens of thousands of clones, roughly 82% seen once, with approximately 1% in the top ten. What was sequenced was CD45RA- memory CD4+ T cells from PBMCs. The receptors originated from a human donor with narcolepsy.

V is TRBV30 and J is TRBJ2-5, with 8 bases identical to TRBD2. CDR3 length: 14 amino acids. Germline CDR1 and CDR2: GTSNPN and SVGIG (reference sequence). Unmatched junction bases numbered 9, after V lost 4 bases and J lost 5 bases. In DNA form, the CDR3 reads TGTGCCTGGACCGGGGGGGCGTTGATGGAGACCCAGTACTTC. It encodes CAWTGGALMETQYF.

V is TRBV20-1 and J is TRBJ2-7; D not certain. Looked up from germline, CDR1 is DFQATT and CDR2 is SNEGSKA (reference sequence). The CDR3 covers 11 residues. Trimming pared 4 bases from V and 3 bases from J, leaving 7 bases between. CDR3 amino acids: CSANSRYEQYF. The DNA of the CDR3 is TGCAGTGCTAACTCGCGCTACGAGCAGTACTTC.

V is TRBV4-2 and J is TRBJ1-1; the D is unclear. This CDR3 contains 15 residues. V lost 1 base, J lost 3 bases, and 12 bases lay in between. Germline V gene lookup returns CDR1 LGHNA and CDR2 YNFKEQ. CDR3 nucleotides: TGTGCCAGCAGCCAAGTCTGGGATTTAGACACTGAAGCTTTCTTT. Its protein is CASSQVWDLDTEAFF.

The chain uses TRBV6-4 and TRBJ2-1; TRBD2 aligns across 8 bases. With V trimmed by 6 bases and J by 8 bases, 6 bases remained unmatched. Germline CDR1 is MRHNA and CDR2 is SNTAGT. The CDR3 extends over 13 amino acids. The CDR3 nucleotides read TGTGCCAGCAGCCTGAGCGGGGGCCATGAGCAGTTCTTC. It translates to CASSLSGGHEQFF.

Of note for this clone: A read error is likely, as this CDR3 ends without the conserved phenylalanine or tryptophan. The chain is built from TRBV27 and TRBJ2-7; 9 nucleotides match TRBD1. J gave up 7 bases and V 4 bases, and 8 bases lay outside the gene matches. The CDR3 totals 14 residues. CDR1 MNHEY and CDR2 SMNVEV come from the germline V gene (reference sequence). Here the CDR3 reads CASSSSTGGLEQYL. In DNA form, the CDR3 reads TGTGCCAGCAGTTCCTCGACAGGGGGGTTGGAGCAGTACCTC.

This chain joins TRBV2 and TRBJ2-3; no firm D call. The CDR3 runs to 15 residues. CDR1 is SNHLY, CDR2 FYNNEI, per germline. Between the trimmed V and J ends, which lost 2 bases and 4 bases, there was a span of 13 bases. In DNA form, the CDR3 reads TGTGCCAGCAGTGAATATAGCACTGCAGCAGATACGCAGTATTTT. This sequence encodes CASSEYSTAADTQYF.

The chain joins TRBV2 to TRBJ2-7; D possibly corresponds to TRBD1 (6 bases). Germline V lookup: CDR1 SNHLY, CDR2 FYNNEI. Deletions cut 4 bases from V and 4 bases from J, with 11 bases between. The CDR3 runs 13 residues. This chain's CDR3 is CASSVGHTYEQYF. CDR3 nucleotides: TGTGCCAGCAGTGTGGGACACACTTACGAGCAGTACTTC.

V usage is TRBV7-6 and J usage is TRBJ2-5, with 7 bases fitting TRBD2. The CDR3 is 15 residues long. V dropped 3 bases and J dropped 1; count of bases not matched to a gene: 5. CDR1 and CDR2 from the germline V gene are SGHVS and FNYEAQ. The CDR3 here is CASSFGGRAQETQYF. For the CDR3, the DNA is TGTGCCAGCAGCTTCGGGGGGAGGGCCCAAGAGACCCAGTACTTC.

CDR3 sequence reads: CASSYSLQGREQYF. The CDR3 nucleotides read TGTGCCAGCAGTTACTCACTTCAGGGGCGGGAGCAGTACTTC. The J gene is TRBJ2-5, the V gene TRBV6-5; a weak D match, TRBD2 (7 bases). CDR1 MNHEY and CDR2 SVGAGI come from the germline V gene. The CDR3 runs to 14 residues. The V end was cut by 0 bases, the J end by 11 bases, with 16 bases between.

This clone turned up a few times. J is TRBJ2-2 and V is TRBV9; 9 nucleotides agree with TRBD1. V shed 6 bases, J shed 6 bases, and the junction held 15 bases outside the gene matches. CDR3 length: 17 amino acids. Germline assignment: CDR1 SGDLS and CDR2 YYNGEE. In DNA, the CDR3 is TGTGCCAGCACCACCGGGACAGGGTTCACCGACGCCGGGGAGCTGTTTTTT. It is translated as CASTTGTGFTDAGELFF.

The rearrangement links TRBV4-1 to TRBJ2-3, with D perhaps TRBD1 or TRBD2 (5 bases each). The V end lost 2 bases, the J end lost 2 bases, and 14 bases lay between the germline ends. The CDR3 spans 16 residues. CDR1 MGHRA and CDR2 YSYEKL come from the germline V gene. The CDR3 is CASSQTPGTITDTQYF. The CDR3 bases are TGCGCCAGCAGCCAAACCCCCGGGACCATCACAGATACGCAGTATTTT.

V gene TRBV5-1 combines with J gene TRBJ2-5; no reliable D call. The CDR3 contains 16 residues. Trimming pared 1 base from V and 5 bases from J, leaving 18 bases between. Looked up from germline, CDR1 is SGHRS and CDR2 is YFSETQ. Here the CDR3 DNA reads TGCGCCAGCAGCTTGCCAGGCACCGCAGGCAAGGAGACCCAGTACTTC. This sequence encodes CASSLPGTAGKETQYF.

The gene calls are TRBV28 and TRBJ1-5, with 10 bases matching TRBD1. Germline V gene lookup returns CDR1 MDHEN and CDR2 SYDVKM. The CDR3 totals 17 residues. Losses at the gene ends were 1 base for V and 6 bases for J; bases not matched to a gene: 9. The CDR3 here is CASSLFGGQGLSQPQHF. CDR3 DNA sequence: TGTGCCAGCAGTTTATTTGGGGGACAGGGGTTATCTCAGCCCCAGCATTTT. Complete variable domain (other parts from reference TRBV28 and TRBJ1-5): DVKVTQSSRYLVKRTGEKVFLECVQDMDHENMFWYRQDPGLGLRLIYFSYDVKMKEKGDIPEGYSVSREKKERFSLILESASTNQTSMYLCASSLFGGQGLSQPQHFGDGTRLSIL.

The chain couples TRBV6-5 to TRBJ1-5, with 7 positions matching TRBD1. The CDR3 has 15 amino acids. With 9 bases clipped from V and 0 bases from J, the junction kept 8 bases outside the gene matches. Germline V gives CDR1 MNHEY, CDR2 SVGAGI. The CDR3 DNA reads TGTGCCAGTAGATTTGACAGGGATAGCAATCAGCCCCAGCATTTT. Amino acid sequence: CASRFDRDSNQPQHF.

The CDR3 DNA is TGCGCCAGCAGCCAAGTTGATATGGGGATTAGTACCCATGGCTACACCTTC. It codes for CASSQVDMGISTHGYTF. The chain uses TRBV4-1 and TRBJ1-2, with D unresolved. The germline V gene encodes CDR1 MGHRA and CDR2 YSYEKL. The CDR3 runs 17 residues. V was pared by 1 base and J by 6 bases, with 21 bases between.

J is TRBJ2-2 and V is TRBV11-3; D is unclear. There are 12 residues in the CDR3. V lost 4 bases and J 4 bases, leaving 4 bases between the germline ends. The germline V gene encodes CDR1 SGHNT and CDR2 YENEEA. The CDR3 DNA reads TGTGCCAGCAGCTCCCTCACCGGGGAGCTGTTTTTT. It yields the protein CASSSLTGELFF.

The chain joins TRBV28 to TRBJ2-7; TRBD2 agrees at 10 bases. Germline V CDR1 and CDR2: MDHEN, SYDVKM. Trimming took 5 bases from V and 2 from J; bases not matched to a gene: 6. This CDR3 is 15 amino acids long. Here the CDR3 DNA reads TGTGCCAGCAGTACGAGCGGGAGGGTTACCTACGAGCAGTACTTC. The encoded protein is CASSTSGRVTYEQYF.

The chain joins TRBV27 to TRBJ2-7; 8 nucleotides agree with TRBD1. With 6 bases clipped from V and 4 bases from J, the junction kept 11 bases outside the gene matches. Germline assignment: CDR1 MNHEY and CDR2 SMNVEV (reference sequence). This CDR3 contains 15 residues. The CDR3 protein is CASSLVGQGFYEQYF. Written as DNA, the CDR3 is TGTGCCAGCAGCCTGGTAGGACAGGGATTTTACGAGCAGTACTTC.

This sequence joins TRBV5-1 and TRBJ2-7; 11 bases match TRBD2. CDR1 is SGHRS, CDR2 YFSETQ, per germline. This CDR3 spans 15 amino acids. The trim removed 5 bases at V and 0 bases at J, leaving 4 bases unmatched. CDR3 sequence: CASRKLAGDSYEQYF. In DNA, the CDR3 is TGCGCCAGCAGAAAACTAGCGGGGGACTCCTACGAGCAGTACTTC.

J is TRBJ1-5 and V is TRBV15; 7 bases are a match to TRBD1. This CDR3 is built from 14 residues. V was pared by 3 bases and J by 3 bases, with 2 bases of the junction left unmatched. CDR1 and CDR2 (germline): LNHNV, YYDKDF (reference sequence). CDR3 residues: CATSRGQTNQPQHF. CDR3 nucleotides: TGTGCCACCAGCAGGGGACAGACCAATCAGCCCCAGCATTTT. The full variable domain, completed using reference TRBV15 and TRBJ1-5, is DAMVIQNPRYQVTQFGKPVTLSCSQTLNHNVMYWYQQKSSQAPKLLFHYYDKDFNNEADTPDNFQSRRPNTSFCFLDIRSPGLGDTAMYLCATSRGQTNQPQHFGDGTRLSIL.

The J gene is TRBJ1-1, the V gene TRBV6-1; 8 nucleotides line up with TRBD1. The V and J ends lost 4 bases and 3 bases, in that order; junction bases with no gene match: 7. The CDR3 is 15 residues long. The V gene's germline CDR1 is MNHNS and CDR2 SASEGT. This chain's CDR3 is CASSGDRGGHTEAFF. The CDR3, as DNA: TGTGCCAGCAGTGGCGACAGGGGTGGGCACACTGAAGCTTTCTTT.

This chain connects TRBV5-1 to TRBJ2-2; D gene ambiguous. The CDR3 is 16 amino acids. V was shortened by 2 bases and J by 1 base, with 12 bases between the two germline ends. Per germline, CDR1 SGHRS and CDR2 YFSETQ. The chain's CDR3 is CASSFALGMNTGELFF. Written as DNA, the CDR3 is TGCGCCAGCAGCTTCGCTTTGGGGATGAACACCGGGGAGCTGTTTTTT. Supplemented by reference TRBV5-1 and TRBJ2-2, the full variable domain reads KAGVTQTPRYLIKTRGQQVTLSCSPISGHRSVSWYQQTPGQGLQFLFEYFSETQRNKGNFPGRFSGRQFSNSRSEMNVSTLELGDSALYLCASSFALGMNTGELFFGEGSRLTVL.

The chain carries TRBV19 and TRBJ2-1; TRBD2 might be the D (6 bases). Per the germline V gene, CDR1 is LNHDA and CDR2 is SQIVND (reference sequence). The CDR3 runs to 15 residues. V gave up 3 bases and J gave up 2 bases, with 11 bases separating them. In DNA form, the CDR3 reads TGTGCCAGTAGTATTACGGCGGGACCCTACAATGAGCAGTTCTTC. It yields the protein CASSITAGPYNEQFF.

The rearrangement uses TRBV11-3 and TRBJ1-1; no definite D call. Germline lookup yields CDR1 SGHNT and CDR2 YENEEA. V lost 3 bases, J lost 3 bases, and 8 bases lay in between. The CDR3 contains 13 residues. DNA of the CDR3: TGTGCCAGCAGCTTTATGGACCACACTGAAGCTTTCTTT. Translated, it gives CASSFMDHTEAFF.

This clone was seen only once. J is TRBJ2-7 and V is TRBV10-3, with D perhaps TRBD1 or TRBD2 (6 bases each). V lost 3 bases and J 1 base, leaving 19 bases between the germline ends. The CDR3 is 17 residues long. The germline V gene has CDR1 ENHRY and CDR2 SYGVKD. CDR3 bases: TGTGCCATCAGTGATTTTACGGGGGCGCAGTCTTCCTACGAGCAGTACTTC. It codes for CAISDFTGAQSSYEQYF.